The 8 T cell receptor beta chains presented below share a single source sample, sequenced in a study of blood T cell repertoires in COVID-19. The method was immunoSEQ multiplex PCR; TCRdb's version includes in-frame clones alone and lacks a portion of them. The table shows more than 85,000 clones, with 85% to 90% occurring only once. Sequenced material: peripheral blood. These receptors all stem from a human donor with COVID-19, enrolled during active disease. The donor label of this sample is uncertain.

The V call is TRBV7-3, the J call TRBJ2-3, with D maybe TRBD2 (7 bases). From germline, CDR1 is SGHTA and CDR2 FQGTGA. Trimming cost V 0 bases and J 1 base, with 11 bases left between them. The CDR3 runs 16 residues. The CDR3 is CASSLTAGGRTDTQYF. The CDR3, as DNA: TGTGCCAGCAGCTTAACGGCCGGGGGGCGCACAGATACGCAGTATTTT.

The chain is built from TRBV7-9 and TRBJ1-2, with no clear D. The CDR3 loop spans 14 amino acids. The V and J ends lost 5 bases and 3 bases respectively, with 13 bases between them. Germline V CDR1 and CDR2: SEHNR, FQNEAQ (reference sequence). The CDR3 coding sequence is TGTGCCAGCAGCCCCACAATGGTGGACTATGGCTACACCTTC. Amino acids: CASSPTMVDYGYTF. Complete variable domain (other parts from reference TRBV7-9 and TRBJ1-2): DTGVSQNPRHKITKRGQNVTFRCDPISEHNRLYWYRQTLGQGPEFLTYFQNEAQLEKSRLLSDRFSAERPKGSFSTLEIQRTEQGDSAMYLCASSPTMVDYGYTFGSGTRLTVV.

V is TRBV28 and J is TRBJ2-1; D gene uncertain. The CDR3 is 11 residues long. The V end lost 6 bases, the J end lost 7 bases, and 7 bases lay between the germline ends. CDR1 is MDHEN and CDR2 is SYDVKM in the germline V gene. The CDR3 coding sequence is TGTGCCAGCAGCATGAGTAATGAGCAGTTCTTC. It translates to CASSMSNEQFF.

The rearrangement joins TRBV25-1 to TRBJ1-2; D is unresolved. V lost 6 bases, J lost 4 bases, and 15 bases lay in between. The CDR3 contains 14 residues. Germline CDR1 and CDR2: MGHDK and SYGVNS. The CDR3 loop reads CASSAFSEGYGYTF. CDR3 nucleotides: TGTGCCAGCAGCGCCTTTTCCGAGGGCTATGGCTACACCTTC.

The chain has TRBV19 and TRBJ1-1, with a possible D match to TRBD1 (6 bases). With 3 bases removed from V and 5 bases from J, the gap between germline ends came to 13 bases. The CDR3 runs 14 residues. Per germline, CDR1 LNHDA and CDR2 SQIVND (reference sequence). The CDR3 sequence: CASSISGDRTEAFF. In DNA form, the CDR3 reads TGTGCCAGTAGTATCTCAGGGGATCGAACTGAAGCTTTCTTT.

This clone was seen a handful of times. The chain is built from TRBV4-2 and TRBJ1-1; 7 positions agree with TRBD1. CDR1 is LGHNA and CDR2 is YNFKEQ in the germline V gene. Unmatched junction bases numbered 4, after V lost 0 bases and J lost 3 bases. This CDR3 is built from 15 residues. The CDR3 nucleotides are TGTGCCAGCAGCCAAGAGGCCGGACAGGACACTGAAGCTTTCTTT. Amino acid sequence: CASSQEAGQDTEAFF.

The chain recombines TRBV6-5 with TRBJ1-6; D might be TRBD1 (6 bases). Trimming cost V 7 bases and J 6 bases, with 16 bases left between them. Germline CDR1 and CDR2: MNHEY and SVGAGI. The CDR3 is made up of 15 amino acids. CDR3 sequence reads: CASTQQGGVNSPLHF. Here the CDR3 DNA reads TGTGCCAGCACTCAACAGGGAGGGGTTAATTCACCCCTCCACTTT.

The table lists this clone with a few counts. The chain couples TRBV3-1 (or the pseudogene TRBV3-2) to TRBJ2-2; 9 bases agree with TRBD1. Trimming removed 2 bases from V and 9 bases from J; junction bases left unmatched: 10. CDR3 length: 16 amino acids. In germline, CDR1 is LGHDT, CDR2 YNNKEL (reference sequence). CDR3 bases: TGTGCCAGCAGCCAAACTTGGGACAGGGTTCGTTGGGAGCTGTTTTTT. Amino acids: CASSQTWDRVRWELFF.